The present entry profiles one TCR beta chain with its context. This record belongs to a study of blood T cell repertoires in COVID-19. Here immunoSEQ multiplex PCR was the method, and the copy in TCRdb shows in-frame clones only, minus some. The sample consists of around 140,000 clones, about nine tenths of them appearing once. The source of this sequence is a woman in her 70s with COVID-19, enrolled during active disease. Sequenced material: peripheral blood.

The CDR3 DNA follows: TGTGCCAGCAGCGTTAGCTCCTATAATTCACCCCTCCACTTT. Encoded protein: CASSVSSYNSPLHF. The chain combines TRBV5-4 with TRBJ1-6, with D hard to call. CDR3 length equals 14 residues. Germline V gene sequence: CDR1 SGHNT, CDR2 YYREEE (reference sequence). Trimming removed 4 bases from V and 0 bases from J, with 5 bases in between.